Listed here are 5 T cell receptor beta chains from one sample, sequenced in a study of blood T cell repertoires in COVID-19. Assay: immunoSEQ multiplex PCR; the TCRdb copy retains only in-frame clones and omits some. Of about 44,000 clones detected, roughly 87% appear once; the ten largest clones hold around 16%. Sequenced material: peripheral blood. The receptors stem from a man aged 70 or older with active COVID-19.

This sequence joins TRBV5-4 and TRBJ2-7, with TRBD1 matching over 11 bases. With V trimmed by 4 bases and J by 5 bases, 11 bases remained unmatched. The CDR3 spans 16 residues. Germline CDR1 is SGHNT and CDR2 is YYREEE (reference sequence). The CDR3 loop is CASSTGHGTGGNEQYF. CDR3 sequence (DNA): TGTGCCAGCAGCACCGGCCACGGGACAGGGGGTAACGAGCAGTACTTC.

CDR3 DNA: TGTGCCAGCAGTTACGGGACAGCGAAAGAGACCCAGTACTTC. The encoded protein is CASSYGTAKETQYF. The genes are TRBV28 and TRBJ2-5; TRBD1 aligns across 7 bases. The CDR3 spans 14 residues. V shed 4 bases, J shed 3 bases, and the junction held 5 bases outside the gene matches. Germline loops: CDR1 MDHEN, CDR2 SYDVKM.

This rearrangement joins TRBV6-2 or TRBV6-3 to TRBJ1-5; D is perhaps TRBD1 (5 bases). V was cut by 5 bases and J by 9 bases, with 17 bases left in between. The CDR3 is 14 residues long. Germline CDR1 reads MNHEY; CDR2 reads SVGEGT. The CDR3 region has the DNA TGTGCCAGCAGTCGATCTCAGGGAGGCGGGCCCCAGCATTTT. As protein: CASSRSQGGGPQHF.

The J gene is TRBJ1-6, the V gene TRBV7-8, with 7 bases identical to TRBD1. The CDR3 contains 16 residues. Germline CDR1 and CDR2: SGHVS and FQNEAQ. With V trimmed by 7 bases and J by 5 bases, 11 bases remained unmatched. CDR3 sequence: CASTKAGGVNNSPLHF. CDR3 in DNA: TGTGCCAGCACCAAAGCAGGGGGTGTAAATAATTCACCCCTCCACTTT.

This chain uses TRBV11-2 with TRBJ1-4; D unclear. CDR3 length equals 13 residues. Trimming stripped 0 bases from V and 6 bases from J, with 5 bases between. Germline V gene data show CDR1 as SGHAT and CDR2 as FQNNGV. CDR3 region: CASSLDRDEKLFF. The CDR3 DNA reads TGTGCCAGCAGCTTAGATCGGGATGAAAAACTGTTTTTT.